This T cell receptor beta chain came from a study of blood T cell repertoires in COVID-19. Germline loops: CDR1 SGHTA, CDR2 FQGNSA. V was pared by 4 bases and J by 2 bases, with 8 bases between. This CDR3 has 13 amino acids. The assay was immunoSEQ multiplex PCR, and TCRdb's table has in-frame clones only and misses some. The sample lists some 400,000 clones; roughly 86% were seen once. V gene TRBV7-2 combines with J gene TRBJ2-5; D gene ambiguous. Specimen: peripheral blood. This clonotype was obtained from a woman in her thirties with COVID-19, enrolled during active disease. The CDR3 loop is CASSYGSQETQYF. CDR3 DNA: TGTGCCAGCAGCTACGGGTCTCAAGAGACCCAGTACTTC. Supplemented by reference TRBV7-2 and TRBJ2-5, the full variable domain reads GAGVSQSPSNKVTEKGKDVELRCDPISGHTALYWYRQSLGQGLEFLIYFQGNSAPDKSGLPSDRFSAERTGGSVSTLTIQRTQQEDSAVYLCASSYGSQETQYFGPGTRLLVL.